The T cell receptor (beta chain) described here comes from a study of T cells in Graves' hyperthyroidism and ophthalmopathy. Overall study context: Peripheral blood was obtained at initial diagnosis, preceding any treatment.

Diagnostic assessment was based on clinical symptoms, serum thyroxine and TRAb, thyroid ultrasound and orbital computed tomography. To note about this clonotype: Its antigen is not identified.

Authors of the study amplified TCR beta CDR3 regions from RNA transcripts. The TCR CDR3 first-round RT-PCR relied on the HTBI primer set. TCRdb re-derived calls from the multiplex PCR reads in MiXCR, one entry per CDR3 protein. The table shows more than 300,000 distinct CDR3 sequences, with about 13% occurring only once. Whole-study results and caveats: Most expanded thyroid clonotypes above 0.001 also appeared in blood. With a median lead of approximately 6 months before onset, the model predicted ophthalmopathy.

From germline, CDR1 is SGHAT and CDR2 FQNNGV. The germline V and J ends were trimmed by 5 bases and 2 bases, with 9 bases remaining between them. This CDR3 is 13 amino acids long. The TCR comes from a woman under 30 with Graves' hyperthyroidism. The sequenced sample was blood. The chain combines TRBV11-2 with TRBJ2-5; no clear D. The CDR3 nucleotides read TGTGCCAGCAGCACCCGACCGCAAGAGACCCAGTACTTC. Its translation is CASSTRPQETQYF.